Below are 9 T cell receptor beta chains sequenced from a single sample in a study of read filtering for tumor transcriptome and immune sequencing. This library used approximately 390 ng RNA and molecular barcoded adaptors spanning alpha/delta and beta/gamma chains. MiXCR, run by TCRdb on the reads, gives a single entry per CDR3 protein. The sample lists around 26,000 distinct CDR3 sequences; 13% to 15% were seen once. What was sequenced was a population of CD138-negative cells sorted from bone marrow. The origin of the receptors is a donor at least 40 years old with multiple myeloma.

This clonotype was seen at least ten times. The CDR3 loop is CASSLLNEQFF. The DNA for the CDR3 is TGTGCCAGCAGCCTCCTTAATGAGCAGTTCTTC. This chain joins TRBV11-3 and TRBJ2-1; D ambiguous. Germline V lookup: CDR1 SGHNT, CDR2 YENEEA. The germline V and J ends were trimmed by 5 bases and 7 bases, with 6 bases remaining between them. This CDR3 has 11 residues.

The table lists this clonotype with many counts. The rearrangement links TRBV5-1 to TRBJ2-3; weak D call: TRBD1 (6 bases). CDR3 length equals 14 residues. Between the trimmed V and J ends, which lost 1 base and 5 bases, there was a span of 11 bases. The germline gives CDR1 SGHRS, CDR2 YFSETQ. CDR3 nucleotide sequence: TGCGCCAGCAGCTTGTTCAGGGGAGAAGATACGCAGTATTTT. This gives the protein CASSLFRGEDTQYF.

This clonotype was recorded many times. In DNA form, the CDR3 reads TGCAGTGCTATCGTGGCTAGCGGGATTGTTTCCTACAATGAGCAGTTCTTC. Translating it yields CSAIVASGIVSYNEQFF. The chain has TRBV20-1 and TRBJ2-1; TRBD2 matches at 9 bases. This CDR3 has 17 residues. In germline, CDR1 is DFQATT, CDR2 SNEGSKA (reference sequence). The V and J ends lost 4 bases and 1 base, in that order; junction bases with no gene match: 11.

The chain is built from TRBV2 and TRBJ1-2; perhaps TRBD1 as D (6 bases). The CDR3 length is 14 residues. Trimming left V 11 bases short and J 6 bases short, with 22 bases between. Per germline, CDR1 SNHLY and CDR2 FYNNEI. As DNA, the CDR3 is TGTGCCGTACGAAGCGCAGGGGTACTGAATGGCTACACCTTC. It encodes CAVRSAGVLNGYTF.

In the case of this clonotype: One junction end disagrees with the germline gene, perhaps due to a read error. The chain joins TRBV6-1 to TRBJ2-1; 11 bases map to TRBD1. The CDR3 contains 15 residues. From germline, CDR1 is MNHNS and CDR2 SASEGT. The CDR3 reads CASSPGTGGMDEQFF. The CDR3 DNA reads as TGTGCTAGCAGTCCCGGGACAGGGGGTATGGATGAGCAGTTCTTC.

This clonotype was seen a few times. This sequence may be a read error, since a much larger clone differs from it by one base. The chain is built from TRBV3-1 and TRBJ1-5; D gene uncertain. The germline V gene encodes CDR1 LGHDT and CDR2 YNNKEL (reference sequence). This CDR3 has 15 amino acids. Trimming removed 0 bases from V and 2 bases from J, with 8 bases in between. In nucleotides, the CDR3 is TGTGCCAGCAGCCAAGATAACAAACGCAATCAGCCCCAGCATTTT. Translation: CASSQDNKRNQPQHF.

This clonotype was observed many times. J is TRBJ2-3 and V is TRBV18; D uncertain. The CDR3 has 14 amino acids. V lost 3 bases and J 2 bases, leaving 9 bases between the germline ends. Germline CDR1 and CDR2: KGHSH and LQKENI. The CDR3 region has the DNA TGTGCCAGCTCACCCGGGTCAGACACAGATACGCAGTATTTT. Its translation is CASSPGSDTDTQYF.

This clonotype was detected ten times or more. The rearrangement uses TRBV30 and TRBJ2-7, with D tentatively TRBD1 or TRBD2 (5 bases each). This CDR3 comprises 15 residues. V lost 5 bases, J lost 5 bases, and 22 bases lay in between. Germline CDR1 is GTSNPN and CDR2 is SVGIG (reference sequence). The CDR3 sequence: CAWDRVPGLRNEQYF. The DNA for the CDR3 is TGTGCCTGGGACAGAGTGCCTGGACTCCGCAACGAGCAGTACTTC.

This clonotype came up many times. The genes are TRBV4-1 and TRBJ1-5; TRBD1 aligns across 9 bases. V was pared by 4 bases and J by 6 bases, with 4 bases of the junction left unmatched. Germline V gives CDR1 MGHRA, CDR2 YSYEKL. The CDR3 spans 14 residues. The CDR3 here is CASSPDRGSQPQHF. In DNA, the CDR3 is TGCGCCAGCAGCCCGGACAGGGGAAGTCAGCCCCAGCATTTT.